The 31 T cell receptor beta chains below were found in one sample sequenced in a study of blood T cell repertoires in COVID-19. Assay: immunoSEQ multiplex PCR; the TCRdb copy retains only in-frame clones and omits some. The sample holds some 39,000 clones, around 83% seen once. Sequencing was carried out using peripheral blood. The receptors here all came from a man aged 55-75 years with acute or convalescent COVID-19.

As regards this clone: One junction end does not reproduce the germline sequence, and a read error may be involved. J is TRBJ2-7 and V is TRBV7-7; TRBD2 aligns across 7 bases. The CDR3 runs 15 residues. Germline CDR1 SSHAT, CDR2 FNYEAQ (reference sequence). The DNA of the CDR3 is TGTGCTAGCAGCCCAGGGCGGGGGTCCACTGACGAGCAGTACTTC. Protein product: CASSPGRGSTDEQYF.

This clone was detected only once. The chain links TRBV14 to TRBJ2-5; 12 bases align to TRBD2. Per the germline V gene, CDR1 is SGHDN and CDR2 is FVKESK. This CDR3 has 16 residues. V gave up 4 bases and J gave up 5 bases; unmatched junction bases: 8. The CDR3 is CASSLQTSGGSETQYF. Written as DNA, the CDR3 is TGTGCCAGCAGCCTCCAGACTAGCGGGGGAAGTGAGACCCAGTACTTC. The entire variable domain, with the rest obtained from reference TRBV14 and TRBJ2-5, is as follows: EAGVTQFPSHSVIEKGQTVTLRCDPISGHDNLYWYRRVMGKEIKFLLHFVKESKQDESGMPNNRFLAERTGGTYSTLKVQPAELEDSGVYFCASSLQTSGGSETQYFGPGTRLLVL.

The V gene is TRBV6-5, the J gene TRBJ2-5, with D unclear. V was trimmed by 2 bases and J by 3 bases, leaving 10 bases between them. The CDR3 length is 14 residues. Germline CDR1 reads MNHEY; CDR2 reads SVGAGI. This chain's CDR3 is CASSYSSSEETQYF. The CDR3 nucleotides read TGTGCCAGCAGTTACAGTAGTTCCGAAGAGACCCAGTACTTC.

This chain uses TRBV29-1 with TRBJ1-2, with D tentatively TRBD1 (5 bases). The CDR3 is made up of 13 amino acids. Trimming took 1 base from V and 2 from J, leaving 8 bases between them. Germline V gene lookup returns CDR1 SQVTM and CDR2 ANQGSEA. CDR3 sequence: CSVEGGRNYGYTF. The CDR3 bases are TGCAGCGTTGAAGGGGGCAGAAACTATGGCTACACCTTC.

Written as DNA, the CDR3 is TGCGCCAGCAGCAAGTTACTAGCGGGGCGGGAGACCCAGTACTTC. Encoded protein: CASSKLLAGRETQYF. The chain is built from TRBV4-1 and TRBJ2-5, with 10 bases matching TRBD2. Germline assignment: CDR1 MGHRA and CDR2 YSYEKL. V dropped 5 bases and J dropped 5; count of bases not matched to a gene: 8. The CDR3 consists of 15 residues.

The chain has TRBV19 and TRBJ2-1, with 12 bases fitting TRBD2. Germline V gene sequence: CDR1 LNHDA, CDR2 SQIVND (reference sequence). The CDR3 loop spans 15 amino acids. V lost 7 bases and J lost 9; bases outside the gene matches: 10. CDR3: CASTEGLAGLSEQFF. For the CDR3, the DNA is TGTGCCAGTACTGAAGGACTAGCGGGATTGAGTGAGCAGTTCTTC.

This clone has just one count. The rearrangement uses TRBV4-1 and TRBJ2-5, with 8 nucleotides matching TRBD1. V shed 1 base and J 5 bases; nucleotides not matched to a gene: 6. The germline V gene has CDR1 MGHRA and CDR2 YSYEKL. The CDR3 spans 15 residues. The CDR3 DNA sequence: TGCGCCAGCAGCCAAGGCAGGGGGCTTGGGGAGACCCAGTACTTC. This encodes CASSQGRGLGETQYF.

The genes are TRBV19 and TRBJ1-4; D is possibly TRBD1 (6 bases). The CDR3 spans 13 residues. Per the germline V gene, CDR1 is LNHDA and CDR2 is SQIVND (reference sequence). V lost 9 bases and J lost 5, with 13 bases in between. CDR3 DNA sequence: TGTGCCAGACCGACAGGCTGGAATGAAAAACTGTTTTTT. Translated: CARPTGWNEKLFF.

This rearrangement joins TRBV18 to TRBJ1-2; 9 bases match TRBD1. This CDR3 has 14 amino acids. CDR1 and CDR2 from the germline V gene are KGHSH and LQKENI. Unmatched junction bases numbered 5, after V lost 5 bases and J lost 4 bases. DNA for the CDR3: TGTGCCAGCTCAAAGGGACAGGGTACCTATGGCTACACCTTC. It yields the protein CASSKGQGTYGYTF.

This chain joins TRBV28 and TRBJ2-1; 7 nucleotides agree with TRBD2. The J segment lost 7 bases and the V segment lost 5 bases, leaving 8 bases of the junction unmatched. CDR1 is MDHEN and CDR2 is SYDVKM in the germline V gene. The CDR3 consists of 14 residues. The CDR3 is CASSLPQLANEQFF. CDR3 sequence (DNA): TGTGCCAGCAGTCTCCCGCAACTAGCGAATGAGCAGTTCTTC.

The J gene is TRBJ1-1, the V gene TRBV11-2; D is unclear. CDR3 size: 13 residues. The V and J ends lost 1 base and 1 base respectively, with 4 bases between them. Germline CDR1 and CDR2: SGHAT and FQNNGV. The CDR3 bases are TGTGCCAGCAGCTTAGGGGCGAACACTGAAGCTTTCTTT. This encodes CASSLGANTEAFF.

The J gene is TRBJ2-7, the V gene TRBV5-4; the match to TRBD2 covers 9 bases. Per the germline V gene, CDR1 is SGHNT and CDR2 is YYREEE (reference sequence). The length of the CDR3 is 14 residues. The V and J ends lost 0 bases and 3 bases, in that order; junction bases with no gene match: 1. In DNA, the CDR3 is TGTGCCAGCAGCTTGGGAGCGGGGGGCTACGAGCAGTACTTC. The encoded protein is CASSLGAGGYEQYF.

J is TRBJ1-6 and V is TRBV6-6; 11 bases line up with TRBD1. This CDR3 has 15 residues. V lost 4 bases to trimming and J lost 8 bases; unmatched junction nucleotides: 4. The germline gives CDR1 MNHNY, CDR2 SVGAGI (reference sequence). CDR3 in amino acids: CASSSDRGRYSPLHF. In nucleotides, the CDR3 is TGTGCCAGCAGTTCGGACAGGGGGCGTTATTCACCCCTCCACTTT.

The chain uses TRBV4-3 and TRBJ2-3; D is perhaps TRBD2 (7 bases). CDR3 length: 15 residues. V was trimmed by 4 bases and J by 3 bases, leaving 14 bases between them. Looked up from germline, CDR1 is LGHNA and CDR2 is YSLEER. The CDR3 is CASSPVGGGTDTQYF. CDR3 nucleotides: TGCGCCAGCAGCCCCGTAGGGGGGGGGACAGATACGCAGTATTTT.

The chain links TRBV5-1 to TRBJ2-1, with 9 bases aligning to TRBD1. Germline V CDR1 and CDR2: SGHRS, YFSETQ. The CDR3 has 13 residues. The V and J ends lost 2 bases and 8 bases, in that order; junction bases with no gene match: 2. The CDR3 is CASSLQGADEQFF. CDR3 DNA: TGCGCCAGCAGCTTACAGGGGGCAGATGAGCAGTTCTTC.

The chain links TRBV7-9 to TRBJ2-5; tentative D call: TRBD1 (7 bases). The CDR3 loop spans 14 amino acids. The germline V gene encodes CDR1 SEHNR and CDR2 FQNEAQ (reference sequence). V lost 5 bases to trimming and J lost 1 base, with 11 bases between them. The DNA for the CDR3 is TGTGCCAGCAGCCGGGGGACAGTCCAAGAGACCCAGTACTTC. Its protein product is CASSRGTVQETQYF.

Regarding this clone: At one boundary the junction diverges from the germline segment, which might be a read error. The genes are TRBV11-3 and TRBJ2-3; D is ambiguous. CDR1 is SGHNT and CDR2 is YENEEA in the germline V gene. This CDR3 is built from 11 residues. This CDR3 is CASSSKDTQYF. The CDR3 DNA is TGTGCCAGCAGCAGCAAAGATACGCAGTATTTT.

This rearrangement joins TRBV29-1 to TRBJ2-7, with D maybe TRBD1 (5 bases). Trimming stripped 3 bases from V and 9 bases from J, with 18 bases between. CDR3 size: 13 residues. From germline, CDR1 is SQVTM and CDR2 ANQGSEA. The CDR3 coding sequence is TGCAGCGTTGAGGCAGGGTATACCTCCGCGCAGTACTTC. Translated: CSVEAGYTSAQYF.

A single count supports this clone. The V gene is TRBV5-1, the J gene TRBJ2-3; D might be TRBD2 (8 bases). This CDR3 spans 18 amino acids. The germline V gene encodes CDR1 SGHRS and CDR2 YFSETQ. V was shortened by 0 bases and J by 1 base, with 18 bases between the two germline ends. In DNA form, the CDR3 reads TGCGCCAGCAGCTTGGGCGCGGGAGGCCAGGGGGGCACAGATACGCAGTATTTT. Protein product: CASSLGAGGQGGTDTQYF. Filled out from reference TRBV5-1 and TRBJ2-3, the complete variable domain reads KAGVTQTPRYLIKTRGQQVTLSCSPISGHRSVSWYQQTPGQGLQFLFEYFSETQRNKGNFPGRFSGRQFSNSRSEMNVSTLELGDSALYLCASSLGAGGQGGTDTQYFGPGTRLTVL.

The chain employs TRBV6-6 and TRBJ1-1; TRBD1 agrees at 11 bases. Losses at the gene ends were 1 base for V and 6 bases for J; bases not matched to a gene: 4. The CDR3 has 15 residues. Germline V CDR1 and CDR2: MNHNY, SVGAGI (reference sequence). For the CDR3, the DNA is TGTGCCAGCAGTTACTGGCCGGGACAGGGGGCTGAAGCTTTCTTT. The encoded protein is CASSYWPGQGAEAFF.

In DNA, the CDR3 is TGTGCCAGCAGTGATCAGGCCGGGGGCGAGCAGTACTTC. This sequence encodes CASSDQAGGEQYF. V and J are TRBV6-1 and TRBJ2-7; maybe TRBD2 (6 bases). Trimming took off 3 bases at V and 6 bases at J, with 12 bases between the two ends. The germline CDR1 and CDR2 sequences are MNHNS and SASEGT. The CDR3 sequence is 13 residues long.

The CDR3 loop reads CASSLAGQDYGYTF. The CDR3 nucleotides read TGTGCCAGCAGCCTCGCAGGGCAGGACTATGGCTACACCTTC. The chain combines TRBV7-8 with TRBJ1-2, with D maybe TRBD1 (5 bases). V was cut by 5 bases and J by 3 bases, with 13 bases left in between. The CDR3 is 14 amino acids. Per germline, CDR1 SGHVS and CDR2 FQNEAQ.

The chain joins TRBV5-1 to TRBJ2-2; perhaps TRBD1 as D (6 bases). Germline CDR1 SGHRS, CDR2 YFSETQ. The V end was cut by 2 bases, the J end by 6 bases, with 11 bases between. The CDR3 has 14 amino acids. The CDR3 DNA sequence: TGCGCCAGCAGCTTTAGGACAGACGCCGGGGAGCTGTTTTTT. It is translated as CASSFRTDAGELFF.

The gene calls are TRBV7-9 and TRBJ1-2, with unresolved D. CDR1 and CDR2 (germline): SEHNR, FQNEAQ (reference sequence). The CDR3 runs to 14 residues. V gave up 4 bases and J gave up 1 base, with 10 bases separating them. This CDR3 reads CASSSPGGNYGYTF. As DNA, the CDR3 is TGTGCCAGCAGCTCCCCCGGAGGTAACTATGGCTACACCTTC.

V gene TRBV10-3 combines with J gene TRBJ2-5; possible D gene TRBD2, 5 bases. This CDR3 is built from 15 residues. Trimming took 7 bases from V and 4 from J, leaving 19 bases between them. Germline assignment: CDR1 ENHRY and CDR2 SYGVKD. The CDR3, as DNA: TGTGCCATCAATCAAGCGGATCTAGGAATAGAGACCCAGTACTTC. This encodes CAINQADLGIETQYF.

The J gene is TRBJ2-7, the V gene TRBV12-3 or TRBV12-4; the D is unclear. V lost 1 base and J 6 bases, leaving 10 bases between the germline ends. The CDR3 runs 13 residues. CDR3 loop: CASSLGPRFEQYF. CDR3 sequence (DNA): TGTGCCAGCAGTTTAGGGCCGCGGTTCGAGCAGTACTTC.

The chain couples TRBV7-9 to TRBJ1-2; 12 positions match TRBD1. V lost 5 bases to trimming and J lost 7 bases; unmatched junction nucleotides: 8. CDR3 length: 15 amino acids. Germline CDR1 SEHNR, CDR2 FQNEAQ (reference sequence). The CDR3 loop is CASSLGTGGVIGYTF. In DNA, the CDR3 is TGTGCCAGCAGCCTAGGGACAGGGGGCGTAATTGGCTACACCTTC.

The genes are TRBV18 and TRBJ1-1; 7 positions agree with TRBD1. V shed 6 bases and J 5 bases; nucleotides not matched to a gene: 15. The CDR3 is 16 residues long. Germline-derived CDR1 and CDR2 are KGHSH and LQKENI. As DNA, the CDR3 is TGTGCCAGCTCCCAAGGGGGCAGTTTAGGGGGGACTGAAGCTTTCTTT. Its translation: CASSQGGSLGGTEAFF.

The chain recombines TRBV7-2 with TRBJ2-3, with 7 bases matching TRBD2. Trimming took 4 bases from V and 1 from J; bases not matched to a gene: 11. Germline V CDR1 and CDR2: SGHTA, FQGNSA. The CDR3 is 17 amino acids. CDR3 sequence reads: CASSWGGRDRGTDTQYF. The DNA for the CDR3 is TGTGCCAGCAGCTGGGGGGGTAGAGACAGAGGCACAGATACGCAGTATTTT.

This clone has only one observation. This sequence joins TRBV19 and TRBJ2-2; 7 bases agree with TRBD2. Germline V gives CDR1 LNHDA, CDR2 SQIVND (reference sequence). The CDR3 covers 13 residues. Trimming took 6 bases from V and 13 from J; bases not matched to a gene: 11. This chain's CDR3 is CASRLTSPGGLFF. The DNA of the CDR3 is TGTGCCAGTAGGCTGACTAGCCCTGGTGGGCTGTTTTTT. Complete variable domain (other parts from reference TRBV19 and TRBJ2-2): DGGITQSPKYLFRKEGQNVTLSCEQNLNHDAMYWYRQDPGQGLRLIYYSQIVNDFQKGDIAEGYSVSREKKESFPLTVTSAQKNPTAFYLCASRLTSPGGLFFGEGSRLTVL.

The gene calls are TRBV6-6 and TRBJ2-7, with 10 nucleotides matching TRBD2. The CDR3 is 15 residues long. V lost 2 bases and J lost 3; bases outside the gene matches: 4. In germline, CDR1 is MNHNY, CDR2 SVGAGI (reference sequence). In DNA, the CDR3 is TGTGCCAGCAGTTACGGGGCTAGCGGGAGCTACGAGCAGTACTTC. It translates to CASSYGASGSYEQYF.